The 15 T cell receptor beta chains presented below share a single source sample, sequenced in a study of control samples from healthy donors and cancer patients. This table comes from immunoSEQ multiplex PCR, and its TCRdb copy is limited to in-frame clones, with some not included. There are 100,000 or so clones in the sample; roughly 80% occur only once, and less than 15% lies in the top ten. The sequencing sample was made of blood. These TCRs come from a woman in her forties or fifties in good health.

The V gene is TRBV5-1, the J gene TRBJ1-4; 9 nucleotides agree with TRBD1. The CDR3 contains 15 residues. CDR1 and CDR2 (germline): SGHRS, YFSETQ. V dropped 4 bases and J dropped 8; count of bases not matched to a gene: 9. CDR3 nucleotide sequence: TGCGCCAGCAGCACGTCGGGACAGGGTAGGGAAAAACTGTTTTTT. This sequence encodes CASSTSGQGREKLFF.

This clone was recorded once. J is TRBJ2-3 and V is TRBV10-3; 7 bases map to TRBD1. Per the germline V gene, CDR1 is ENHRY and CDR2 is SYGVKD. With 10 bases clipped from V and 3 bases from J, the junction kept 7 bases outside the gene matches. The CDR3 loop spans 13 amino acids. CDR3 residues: CANYDRETDTQYF. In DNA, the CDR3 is TGTGCCAACTATGACAGGGAGACAGATACGCAGTATTTT.

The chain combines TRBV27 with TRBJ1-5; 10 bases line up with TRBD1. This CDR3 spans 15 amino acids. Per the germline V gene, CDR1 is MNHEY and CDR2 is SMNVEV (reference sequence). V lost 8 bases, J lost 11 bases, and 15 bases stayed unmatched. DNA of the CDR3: TGTGCCAGCCGCAAATCGGACAGGGGGTCTTTGGCCCAGCATTTT. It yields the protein CASRKSDRGSLAQHF.

CDR3 sequence reads: CASRRLAGRDEQFF. The CDR3 DNA reads TGTGCCAGTAGACGACTAGCGGGCCGGGATGAGCAGTTCTTC. This chain uses TRBV19 with TRBJ2-1; 10 nucleotides line up with TRBD2. The CDR3 runs to 14 residues. Germline trimming cut 6 bases from V and 8 bases from J; bases unmatched to any gene: 7. The germline gives CDR1 LNHDA, CDR2 SQIVND (reference sequence).

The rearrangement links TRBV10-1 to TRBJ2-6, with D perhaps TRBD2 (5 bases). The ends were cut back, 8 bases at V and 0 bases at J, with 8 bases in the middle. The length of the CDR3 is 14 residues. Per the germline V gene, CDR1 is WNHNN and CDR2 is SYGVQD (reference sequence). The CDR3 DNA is TGCGCCAGCGGAGGAAGCTCTGGGGCCAACGTCCTGACTTTC. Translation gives CASGGSSGANVLTF.

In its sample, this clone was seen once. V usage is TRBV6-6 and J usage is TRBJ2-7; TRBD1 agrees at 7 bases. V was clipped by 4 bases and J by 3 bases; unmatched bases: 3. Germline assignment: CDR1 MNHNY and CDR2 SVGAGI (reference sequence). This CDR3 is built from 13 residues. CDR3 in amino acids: CASSSTGFYEQYF. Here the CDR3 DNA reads TGTGCCAGCAGTTCGACAGGGTTCTACGAGCAGTACTTC.

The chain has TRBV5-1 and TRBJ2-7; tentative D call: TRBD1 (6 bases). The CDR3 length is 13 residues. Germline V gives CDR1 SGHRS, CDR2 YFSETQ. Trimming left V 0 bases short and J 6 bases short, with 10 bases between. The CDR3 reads CASSLANRAEQYF. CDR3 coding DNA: TGCGCCAGCAGCTTGGCCAACAGGGCCGAGCAGTACTTC.

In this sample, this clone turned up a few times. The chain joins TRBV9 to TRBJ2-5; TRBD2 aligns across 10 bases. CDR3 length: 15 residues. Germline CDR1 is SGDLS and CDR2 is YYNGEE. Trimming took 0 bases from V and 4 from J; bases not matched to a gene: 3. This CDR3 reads CASSVGAGGTETQYF. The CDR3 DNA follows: TGTGCCAGCAGCGTAGGAGCGGGGGGGACAGAGACCCAGTACTTC.

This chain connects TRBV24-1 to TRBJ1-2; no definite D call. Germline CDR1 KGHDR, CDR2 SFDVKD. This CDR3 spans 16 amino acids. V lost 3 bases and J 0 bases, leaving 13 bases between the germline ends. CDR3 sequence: CATSDEDRGSNYGYTF. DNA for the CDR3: TGTGCCACCAGTGATGAAGACCGGGGATCTAACTATGGCTACACCTTC.

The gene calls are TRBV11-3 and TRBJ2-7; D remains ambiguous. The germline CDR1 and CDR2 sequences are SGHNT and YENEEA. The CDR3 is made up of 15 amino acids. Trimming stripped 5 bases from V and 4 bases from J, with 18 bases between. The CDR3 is CASSPALHSLYEQYF. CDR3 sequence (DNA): TGTGCCAGCAGCCCGGCACTCCACTCGCTATACGAGCAGTACTTC. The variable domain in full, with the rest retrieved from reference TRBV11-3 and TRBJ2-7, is EAGVVQSPRYKIIEKKQPVAFWCNPISGHNTLYWYLQNLGQGPELLIRYENEEAVDDSQLPKDRFSAERLKGVDSTLKIQPAELGDSAVYLCASSPALHSLYEQYFGPGTRLTVT.

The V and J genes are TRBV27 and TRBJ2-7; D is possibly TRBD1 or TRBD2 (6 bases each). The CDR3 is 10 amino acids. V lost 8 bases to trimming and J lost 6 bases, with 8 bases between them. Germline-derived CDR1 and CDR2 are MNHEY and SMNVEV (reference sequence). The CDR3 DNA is TGTGCCAGCGGAGGGGGCGAGCAGTACTTC. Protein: CASGGGEQYF.

The CDR3 sequence: CAWSPWTDGNTIYF. DNA of the CDR3: TGTGCCTGGAGCCCCTGGACAGATGGAAACACCATATATTTT. The V gene is TRBV30, the J gene TRBJ1-3; perhaps TRBD1 as D (6 bases). V gave up 3 bases and J gave up 3 bases, with 12 bases separating them. This CDR3 contains 14 residues. Germline CDR1 is GTSNPN and CDR2 is SVGIG (reference sequence).

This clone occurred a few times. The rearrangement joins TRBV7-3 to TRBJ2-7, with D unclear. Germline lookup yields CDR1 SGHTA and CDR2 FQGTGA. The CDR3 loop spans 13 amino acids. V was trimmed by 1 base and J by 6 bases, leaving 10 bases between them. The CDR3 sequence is CASSLRSGGEQYF. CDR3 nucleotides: TGTGCCAGCAGCTTAAGGTCAGGCGGCGAGCAGTACTTC.

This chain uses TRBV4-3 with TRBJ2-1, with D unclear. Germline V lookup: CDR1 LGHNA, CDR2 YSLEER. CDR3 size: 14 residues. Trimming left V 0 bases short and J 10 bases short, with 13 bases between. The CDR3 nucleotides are TGCGCCAGCAGCCAAGATCAGTATAGTTCAGAGCAGTTCTTC. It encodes CASSQDQYSSEQFF.

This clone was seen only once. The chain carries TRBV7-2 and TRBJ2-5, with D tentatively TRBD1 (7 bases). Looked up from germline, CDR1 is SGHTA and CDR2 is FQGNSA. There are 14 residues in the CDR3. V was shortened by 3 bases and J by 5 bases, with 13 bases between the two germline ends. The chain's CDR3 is CASSFGGGGETQYF. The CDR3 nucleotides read TGTGCCAGCAGCTTCGGAGGGGGCGGGGAGACCCAGTACTTC.